This T cell receptor (beta chain) was captured by sequencing in a study of identical twins. Study-level points and caveats: Rather than following the same donors, the conclusions depended on cross-sectional statistical analysis.

Each CDR3 protein is one row after TCRdb ran MiXCR on the 5' RACE reads. Seen here are hundreds of thousands of distinct CDR3 sequences, about 9.4% observed once, and the top ten hold 0.98%. CDR1 is SGHRS, CDR2 YFSETQ, per germline. V lost 0 bases and J lost 6, with 7 bases in between. This CDR3 is built from 13 residues. Details on this clonotype: The antigen is undetermined.

These data also featured in a second study, about yellow fever vaccine responses in identical twins. That work adds: Reportedly, twins showed a vaccine T cell response that looked partly convergent and partly personalized.

What was sequenced was PBMCs. The TCR originated in a woman in her late teens or twenties in good health. This chain uses TRBV5-1 with TRBJ2-1; unclear D gene. The CDR3 sequence is CASSLEGLNEQFF. Here the CDR3 DNA reads TGCGCCAGCAGCTTGGAAGGGCTCAATGAGCAGTTCTTC. Full variable domain (missing parts from reference TRBV5-1 and TRBJ2-1): KAGVTQTPRYLIKTRGQQVTLSCSPISGHRSVSWYQQTPGQGLQFLFEYFSETQRNKGNFPGRFSGRQFSNSRSEMNVSTLELGDSALYLCASSLEGLNEQFFGPGTRLTVL.